The 16 T cell receptor beta chains reported below all come from one sample, sequenced in a study of shared clonotypes between healthy human individuals (TCRdb year 2020). The method was the immunoSEQ multiplex PCR assay. TCRdb carries this immuneACCESS record with in-frame sequences only. Its versions omit some clonotypes, under half of them owing to an unresolved V gene in the studies checked, with the rest unexplained. The sample yields around 2.5 million clones; roughly 93% were counted once. The ten top clones hold 0.36% of the sample. Sequencing input: naive CD4+ T cells from PBMCs. Reading the label with the study, this specimen's cell subset or site is: CD45RA+ positively selected. The receptors originated from a man in his late teens or twenties in good health. Some clones in this sample may be carry-over from other donors' samples.

The V call is TRBV9, the J call TRBJ2-5; maybe TRBD2 (6 bases). CDR1 is SGDLS and CDR2 is YYNGEE in the germline V gene. The CDR3 spans 17 residues. Trimming took off 4 bases at V and 4 bases at J, with 23 bases between the two ends. The chain's CDR3 is CASSPRGRIFSVETQYF. The CDR3 region has the DNA TGTGCCAGCAGCCCCCGGGGGAGGATATTTAGCGTAGAGACCCAGTACTTC.

The gene calls are TRBV10-3 and TRBJ2-3; D ambiguous. In germline, CDR1 is ENHRY, CDR2 SYGVKD. The CDR3 sequence is 15 residues long. V lost 0 bases and J 1 base, leaving 8 bases between the germline ends. The DNA of the CDR3 is TGTGCCATCAGTGAGTCTTCCAGCGGCACAGATACGCAGTATTTT. Residues: CAISESSSGTDTQYF.

The V gene is TRBV19, the J gene TRBJ2-6; tentatively, D is TRBD1 (6 bases). Trimming cost V 7 bases and J 0 bases, with 16 bases left between them. Germline V gene data show CDR1 as LNHDA and CDR2 as SQIVND (reference sequence). CDR3 length: 17 amino acids. The CDR3 nucleotides are TGTGCCAGTATATCCGCTGACAGGCCCTCTGGGGCCAACGTCCTGACTTTC. Protein sequence: CASISADRPSGANVLTF.

V and J are TRBV5-1 and TRBJ2-7; D ambiguous. The V and J ends lost 0 bases and 4 bases respectively, with 8 bases between them. This CDR3 comprises 13 residues. Germline V gives CDR1 SGHRS, CDR2 YFSETQ. CDR3 protein: CASSLAPLYEQYF. CDR3 nucleotide sequence: TGCGCCAGCAGCTTGGCCCCCCTGTACGAGCAGTACTTC.

The chain uses TRBV11-2 and TRBJ1-3, with D unresolved. Germline lookup yields CDR1 SGHAT and CDR2 FQNNGV. V lost 7 bases, J lost 3 bases, and 10 bases lay in between. The CDR3 sequence is 13 residues long. CDR3 loop: CASNSYFGNTIYF. The CDR3 nucleotides read TGTGCCAGCAATTCGTACTTTGGAAACACCATATATTTT.

The J gene is TRBJ1-5, the V gene TRBV7-9; D unresolved. Trimming took off 5 bases at V and 2 bases at J, with 22 bases between the two ends. This CDR3 is 18 amino acids long. Germline values: CDR1 SEHNR, CDR2 FQNEAQ (reference sequence). In DNA form, the CDR3 reads TGTGCCAGCAGCCCGATTTTTCAGCATGGGTCTGGCAATCAGCCCCAGCATTTT. It codes for CASSPIFQHGSGNQPQHF.

About this clone itself: Within the sample, other DNA sequences also encode this same CDR3. The genes are TRBV28 and TRBJ1-1, with TRBD1 identical over 10 bases. J gave up 2 bases and V 4 bases, and 4 bases lay outside the gene matches. The length of the CDR3 is 15 residues. Germline values: CDR1 MDHEN, CDR2 SYDVKM. CDR3 loop: CASSSWTGGNTEAFF. The CDR3 DNA is TGTGCCAGCAGTTCATGGACAGGGGGTAACACTGAAGCTTTCTTT. Variable domain in full (rest from reference TRBV28 and TRBJ1-1): DVKVTQSSRYLVKRTGEKVFLECVQDMDHENMFWYRQDPGLGLRLIYFSYDVKMKEKGDIPEGYSVSREKKERFSLILESASTNQTSMYLCASSSWTGGNTEAFFGQGTRLTVV.

The CDR3 loop is CASSLAGGGMGTEAFF. The CDR3 region has the DNA TGTGCCAGCAGCTTAGCTGGAGGGGGCATGGGCACTGAAGCTTTCTTT. V usage is TRBV7-2 and J usage is TRBJ1-1; 7 positions match TRBD1. The CDR3 loop spans 16 amino acids. Looked up from germline, CDR1 is SGHTA and CDR2 is FQGNSA. V was clipped by 0 bases and J by 4 bases; unmatched bases: 8.

V and J are TRBV25-1 and TRBJ1-4; no clear D gene. This CDR3 comprises 17 residues. The germline gives CDR1 MGHDK, CDR2 SYGVNS. V was clipped by 4 bases and J by 8 bases, with 23 bases between them. The CDR3 protein is CASSVTPVAAPQEKLFF. The CDR3 nucleotides are TGTGCCAGCAGTGTTACCCCCGTAGCAGCCCCGCAGGAAAAACTGTTTTTT.

This clone was seen only a few times. V is TRBV2 and J is TRBJ1-1; TRBD1 agrees at 8 bases. Germline V gives CDR1 SNHLY, CDR2 FYNNEI. Losses at the gene ends were 6 bases for V and 4 bases for J; bases not matched to a gene: 7. The CDR3 consists of 14 residues. The CDR3 region is CASREKQGGTEAFF. In nucleotides, the CDR3 is TGTGCCAGCAGGGAGAAACAGGGGGGCACTGAAGCTTTCTTT. Variable domain in full (rest from reference TRBV2 and TRBJ1-1): EPEVTQTPSHQVTQMGQEVILRCVPISNHLYFYWYRQILGQKVEFLVSFYNNEISEKSEIFDDQFSVERPDGSNFTLKIRSTKLEDSAMYFCASREKQGGTEAFFGQGTRLTVV.

This chain joins TRBV27 and TRBJ1-4; D is undetermined. V lost 5 bases to trimming and J lost 0 bases, with 10 bases between them. This CDR3 region has 15 residues. Per germline, CDR1 MNHEY and CDR2 SMNVEV (reference sequence). The CDR3 DNA reads TGTGCCAGCAGTCCCAACAAACCAACTAATGAAAAACTGTTTTTT. Translation: CASSPNKPTNEKLFF.

The chain uses TRBV7-2 and TRBJ1-2; the D gene is possibly TRBD1 (5 bases). This CDR3 is 16 amino acids long. Germline V CDR1 and CDR2: SGHTA, FQGNSA. The V and J ends lost 0 bases and 4 bases respectively, with 15 bases between them. The CDR3 region is CASSLAGQAWGYGYTF. In DNA, the CDR3 is TGTGCCAGCAGCTTAGCGGGGCAGGCTTGGGGCTATGGCTACACCTTC.

This clone has only a few counts. The rearrangement uses TRBV28 and TRBJ2-7; D could derive from TRBD1 or TRBD2 (5 bases each). V lost 5 bases to trimming and J lost 7 bases, with 15 bases between them. The CDR3 is 13 amino acids. Germline V CDR1 and CDR2: MDHEN, SYDVKM. The CDR3 protein is CASSPSPGGEQYF. The CDR3 bases are TGTGCCAGCAGTCCCTCCCCTGGGGGTGAGCAGTACTTC. The full variable domain, its missing parts supplied by reference TRBV28 and TRBJ2-7, is DVKVTQSSRYLVKRTGEKVFLECVQDMDHENMFWYRQDPGLGLRLIYFSYDVKMKEKGDIPEGYSVSREKKERFSLILESASTNQTSMYLCASSPSPGGEQYFGPGTRLTVT.

The V gene is TRBV7-3, the J gene TRBJ2-1; D call uncertain. Germline V lookup: CDR1 SGHTA, CDR2 FQGTGA. CDR3 length: 14 residues. Trimming removed 2 bases at V and 4 bases at J, with 9 bases between. This chain's CDR3 is CASSLGGIYNEQFF. The CDR3 DNA reads as TGTGCCAGCAGCTTAGGTGGGATTTACAATGAGCAGTTCTTC.

The V call is TRBV19, the J call TRBJ1-1; D gene unclear. V lost 5 bases and J lost 3, with 10 bases in between. CDR1 is LNHDA and CDR2 is SQIVND in the germline V gene (reference sequence). This CDR3 is built from 13 residues. The chain's CDR3 is CASSLLRYTEAFF. In nucleotides, the CDR3 is TGTGCCAGTAGTCTTTTGAGGTACACTGAAGCTTTCTTT.

The CDR3 nucleotides read TGTGCCAGTCTTTGGGGTCTAGGCGATACGCAGTATTTT. It specifies CASLWGLGDTQYF. The chain carries TRBV7-2 and TRBJ2-3; D is undetermined. CDR1 SGHTA and CDR2 FQGNSA come from the germline V gene. This CDR3 is 13 amino acids long. With 9 bases removed from V and 6 bases from J, the gap between germline ends came to 16 bases. Full variable domain (outside the CDR3, taken from reference TRBV7-2 and TRBJ2-3): GAGVSQSPSNKVTEKGKDVELRCDPISGHTALYWYRQSLGQGLEFLIYFQGNSAPDKSGLPSDRFSAERTGGSVSTLTIQRTQQEDSAVYLCASLWGLGDTQYFGPGTRLTVL.